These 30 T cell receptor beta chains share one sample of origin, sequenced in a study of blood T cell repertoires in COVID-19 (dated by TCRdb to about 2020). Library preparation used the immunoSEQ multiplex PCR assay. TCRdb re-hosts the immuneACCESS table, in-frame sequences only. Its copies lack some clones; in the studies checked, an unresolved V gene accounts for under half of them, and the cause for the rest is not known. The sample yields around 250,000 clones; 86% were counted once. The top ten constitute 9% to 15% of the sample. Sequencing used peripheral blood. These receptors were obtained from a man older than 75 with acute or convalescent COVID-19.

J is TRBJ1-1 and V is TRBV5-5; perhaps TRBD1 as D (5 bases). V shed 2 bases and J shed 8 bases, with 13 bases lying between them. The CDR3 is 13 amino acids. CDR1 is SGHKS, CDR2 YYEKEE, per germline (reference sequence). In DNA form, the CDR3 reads TGTGCCAGCAGCTTTTTACCTTCAGGGGAAGCTTTCTTT. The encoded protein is CASSFLPSGEAFF.

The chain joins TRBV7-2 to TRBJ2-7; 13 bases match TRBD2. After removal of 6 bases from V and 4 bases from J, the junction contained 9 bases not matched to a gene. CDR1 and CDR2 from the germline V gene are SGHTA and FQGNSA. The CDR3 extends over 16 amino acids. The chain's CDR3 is CASSSTSGGAGYEQYF. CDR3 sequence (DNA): TGTGCCAGCAGTTCAACTAGCGGGGGGGCCGGGTACGAGCAGTACTTC.

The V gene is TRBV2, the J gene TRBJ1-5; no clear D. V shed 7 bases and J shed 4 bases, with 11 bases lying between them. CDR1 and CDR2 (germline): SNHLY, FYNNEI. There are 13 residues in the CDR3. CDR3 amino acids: CASTADGNQPQHF. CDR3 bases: TGTGCCAGCACCGCCGACGGGAATCAGCCCCAGCATTTT.

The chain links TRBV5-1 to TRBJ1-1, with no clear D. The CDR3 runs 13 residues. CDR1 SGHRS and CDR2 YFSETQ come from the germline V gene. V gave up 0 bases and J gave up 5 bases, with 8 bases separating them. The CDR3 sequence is CASSLEQPTEAFF. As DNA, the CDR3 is TGCGCCAGCAGCTTGGAACAGCCGACTGAAGCTTTCTTT.

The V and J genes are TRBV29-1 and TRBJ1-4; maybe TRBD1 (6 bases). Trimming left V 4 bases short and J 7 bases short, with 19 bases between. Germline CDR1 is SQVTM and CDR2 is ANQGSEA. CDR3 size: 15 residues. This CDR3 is CSVGGRQGSIEKLFF. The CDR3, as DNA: TGCAGCGTTGGGGGGCGGCAGGGTAGTATTGAAAAACTGTTTTTT.

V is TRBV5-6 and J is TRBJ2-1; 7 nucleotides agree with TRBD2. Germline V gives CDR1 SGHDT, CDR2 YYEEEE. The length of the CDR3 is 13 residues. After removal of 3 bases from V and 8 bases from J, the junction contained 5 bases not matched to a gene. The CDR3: CASSSVRGDEQFF. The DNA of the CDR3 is TGTGCCAGCAGCTCAGTCCGGGGGGATGAGCAGTTCTTC.

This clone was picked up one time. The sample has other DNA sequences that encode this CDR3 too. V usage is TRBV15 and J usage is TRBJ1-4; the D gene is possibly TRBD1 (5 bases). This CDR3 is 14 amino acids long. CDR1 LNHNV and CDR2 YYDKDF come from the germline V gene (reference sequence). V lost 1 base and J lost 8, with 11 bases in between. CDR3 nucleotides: TGTGCCACCAGCAGAGGGGGAGGGGACGAAAAACTGTTTTTT. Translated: CATSRGGGDEKLFF.

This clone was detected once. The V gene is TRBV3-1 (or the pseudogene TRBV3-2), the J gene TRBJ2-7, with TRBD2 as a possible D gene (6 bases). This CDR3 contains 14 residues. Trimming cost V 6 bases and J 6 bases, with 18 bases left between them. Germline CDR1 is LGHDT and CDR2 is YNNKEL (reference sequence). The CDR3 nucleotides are TGTGCCAGCAGTTTCTACGGGGGTAAGGGCGAGCAGTACTTC. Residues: CASSFYGGKGEQYF.

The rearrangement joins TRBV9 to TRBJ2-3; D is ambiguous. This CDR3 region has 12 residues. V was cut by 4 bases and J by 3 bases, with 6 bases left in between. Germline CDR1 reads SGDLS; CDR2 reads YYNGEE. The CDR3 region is CASSPHTDTQYF. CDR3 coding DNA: TGTGCCAGCAGCCCCCATACAGATACGCAGTATTTT.

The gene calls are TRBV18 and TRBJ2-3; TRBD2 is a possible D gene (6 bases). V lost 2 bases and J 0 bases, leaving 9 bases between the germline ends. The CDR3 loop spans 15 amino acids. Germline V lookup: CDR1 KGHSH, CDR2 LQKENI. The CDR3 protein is CASSPAGSSTDTQYF. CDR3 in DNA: TGTGCCAGCTCACCAGCCGGGAGCAGCACAGATACGCAGTATTTT. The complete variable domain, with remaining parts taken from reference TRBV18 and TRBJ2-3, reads NAGVMQNPRHLVRRRGQEARLRCSPMKGHSHVYWYRQLPEEGLKFMVYLQKENIIDESGMPKERFSAEFPKEGPSILRIQQVVRGDSAAYFCASSPAGSSTDTQYFGPGTRLTVL.

CDR3 region: CASSSPVPAGNTIYF. CDR3 nucleotide sequence: TGTGCCAGCAGCTCGCCGGTCCCAGCGGGTAACACCATATATTTT. The chain recombines TRBV7-8 with TRBJ1-3; D call uncertain. V was clipped by 4 bases and J by 7 bases, with 17 bases between them. The germline gives CDR1 SGHVS, CDR2 FQNEAQ. This CDR3 is built from 15 residues.

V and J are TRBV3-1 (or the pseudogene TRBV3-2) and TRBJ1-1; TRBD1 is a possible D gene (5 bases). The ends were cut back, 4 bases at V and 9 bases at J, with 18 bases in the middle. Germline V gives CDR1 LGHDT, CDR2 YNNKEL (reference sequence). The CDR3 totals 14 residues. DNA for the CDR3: TGTGCCAGCAGCCTCCGGGCGGGGCGCGATAAAGCTTTCTTT. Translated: CASSLRAGRDKAFF.

The CDR3 region is CASSPVPDSKATGELFF. CDR3 sequence (DNA): TGTGCCAGCAGCCCCGTACCGGACAGCAAAGCGACCGGGGAGCTGTTTTTT. The chain recombines TRBV4-2 with TRBJ2-2, with D possibly matching TRBD1 (6 bases). The CDR3 runs 17 residues. CDR1 and CDR2 from the germline V gene are LGHNA and YNFKEQ. Trimming removed 4 bases from V and 5 bases from J, with 20 bases in between.

CDR3 amino acids: CASSLGGSGLGGNEQFF. The DNA of the CDR3 is TGCGCCAGCAGCCTAGGAGGGTCAGGCCTTGGGGGCAATGAGCAGTTCTTC. V is TRBV4-3 and J is TRBJ2-1; TRBD2 might be the D (6 bases). This CDR3 comprises 17 residues. Trimming stripped 4 bases from V and 6 bases from J, with 22 bases between. The germline CDR1 and CDR2 sequences are LGHNA and YSLEER.

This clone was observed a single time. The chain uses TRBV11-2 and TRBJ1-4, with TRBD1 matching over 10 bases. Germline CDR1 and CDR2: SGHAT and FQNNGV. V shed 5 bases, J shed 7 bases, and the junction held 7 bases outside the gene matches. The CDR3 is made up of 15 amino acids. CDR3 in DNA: TGTGCCAGCAGCCCTGGACAGGGGGACGGTGAAAAACTGTTTTTT. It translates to CASSPGQGDGEKLFF.

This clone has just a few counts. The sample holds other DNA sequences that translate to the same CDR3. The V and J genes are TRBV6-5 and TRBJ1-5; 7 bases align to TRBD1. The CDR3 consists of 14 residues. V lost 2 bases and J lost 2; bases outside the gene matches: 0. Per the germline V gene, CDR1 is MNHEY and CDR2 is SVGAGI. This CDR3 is CASSYGTGNQPQHF. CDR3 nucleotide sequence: TGTGCCAGCAGTTACGGGACAGGCAATCAGCCCCAGCATTTT.

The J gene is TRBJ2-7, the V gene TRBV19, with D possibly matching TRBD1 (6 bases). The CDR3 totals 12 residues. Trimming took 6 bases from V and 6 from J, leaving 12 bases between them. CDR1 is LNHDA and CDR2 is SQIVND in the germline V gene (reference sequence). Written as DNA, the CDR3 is TGTGCCAGTAGCCCCAACAGGGCCGAGCAGTACTTC. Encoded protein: CASSPNRAEQYF.

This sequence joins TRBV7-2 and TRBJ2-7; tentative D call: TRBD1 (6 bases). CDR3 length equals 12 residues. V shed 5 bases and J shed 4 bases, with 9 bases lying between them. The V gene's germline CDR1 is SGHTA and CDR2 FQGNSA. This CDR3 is CASSTDRYEQYF. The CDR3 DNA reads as TGTGCCAGCAGCACAGACAGGTACGAGCAGTACTTC.

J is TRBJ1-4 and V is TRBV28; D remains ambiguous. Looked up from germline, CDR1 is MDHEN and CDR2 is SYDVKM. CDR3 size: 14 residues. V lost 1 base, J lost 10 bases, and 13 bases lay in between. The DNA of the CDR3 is TGTGCCAGCAGTTTATCTCTCCCGTCGGGAAAACTGTTTTTT. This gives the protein CASSLSLPSGKLFF.

The CDR3 spells CASSFNYEQYF. For the CDR3, the DNA is TGTGCCAGCAGCTTTAACTACGAGCAGTACTTC. The chain links TRBV7-2 to TRBJ2-7; D is uncertain. The germline V and J ends were trimmed by 3 bases and 3 bases, with 3 bases remaining between them. CDR3 length: 11 amino acids. Germline values: CDR1 SGHTA, CDR2 FQGNSA.

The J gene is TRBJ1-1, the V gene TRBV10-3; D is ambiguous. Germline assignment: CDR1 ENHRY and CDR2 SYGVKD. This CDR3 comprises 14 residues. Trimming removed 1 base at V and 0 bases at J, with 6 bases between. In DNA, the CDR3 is TGTGCCATCAGTGAGTACTATATGAACACTGAAGCTTTCTTT. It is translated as CAISEYYMNTEAFF.

The CDR3 sequence is CAANRGSNNQPQHF. CDR3 nucleotides: TGTGCCGCCAATAGAGGCAGTAACAATCAGCCCCAGCATTTT. The chain has TRBV6-6 and TRBJ1-5, with D hard to call. The CDR3 contains 14 residues. V dropped 11 bases and J dropped 3 bases, with 17 bases sitting between them. Germline V gives CDR1 MNHNY, CDR2 SVGAGI (reference sequence).

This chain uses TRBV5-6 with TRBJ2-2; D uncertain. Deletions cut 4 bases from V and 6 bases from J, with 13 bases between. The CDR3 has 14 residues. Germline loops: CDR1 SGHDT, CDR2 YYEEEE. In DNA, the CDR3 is TGTGCCAGCAGCCTACTACAAGCCCCCGGGGAGCTGTTTTTT. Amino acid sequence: CASSLLQAPGELFF.

CDR3 in amino acids: CASSLLENTEAFF. DNA of the CDR3: TGTGCCAGCAGCTTATTAGAGAACACTGAAGCTTTCTTT. The chain employs TRBV7-3 and TRBJ1-1; D not certain. Trimming stripped 2 bases from V and 1 base from J, with 5 bases between. This CDR3 region has 13 residues. Per germline, CDR1 SGHTA and CDR2 FQGTGA.

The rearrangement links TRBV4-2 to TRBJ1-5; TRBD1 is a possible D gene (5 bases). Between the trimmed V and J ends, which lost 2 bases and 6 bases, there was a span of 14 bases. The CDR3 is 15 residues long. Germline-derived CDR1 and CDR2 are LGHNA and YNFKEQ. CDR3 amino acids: CASSQNRQQGQPQHF. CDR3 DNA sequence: TGTGCCAGCAGCCAAAATCGACAGCAAGGTCAGCCCCAGCATTTT.

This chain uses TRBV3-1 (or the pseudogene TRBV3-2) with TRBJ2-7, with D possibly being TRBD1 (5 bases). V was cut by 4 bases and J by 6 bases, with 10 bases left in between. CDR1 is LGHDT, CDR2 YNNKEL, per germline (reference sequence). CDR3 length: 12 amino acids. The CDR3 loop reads CASSPLGAEQYF. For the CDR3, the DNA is TGTGCCAGCAGCCCCCTAGGGGCCGAGCAGTACTTC.

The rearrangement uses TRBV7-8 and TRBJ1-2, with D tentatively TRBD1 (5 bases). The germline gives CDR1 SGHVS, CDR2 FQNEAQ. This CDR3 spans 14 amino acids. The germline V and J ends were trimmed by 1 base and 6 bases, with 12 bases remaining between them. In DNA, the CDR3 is TGTGCCAGCAGCTTAGTTGCGTCCAGGGATGGCTACACCTTC. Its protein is CASSLVASRDGYTF.

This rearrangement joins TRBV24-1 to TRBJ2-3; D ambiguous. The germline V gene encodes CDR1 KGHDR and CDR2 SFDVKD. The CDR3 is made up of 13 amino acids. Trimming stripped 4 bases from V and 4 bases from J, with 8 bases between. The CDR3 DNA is TGTGCCACCAGTGACCCCCTATCAGATACGCAGTATTTT. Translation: CATSDPLSDTQYF.

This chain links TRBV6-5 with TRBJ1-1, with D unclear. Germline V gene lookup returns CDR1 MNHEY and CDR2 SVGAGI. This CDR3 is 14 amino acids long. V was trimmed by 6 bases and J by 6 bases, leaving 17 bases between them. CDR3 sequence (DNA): TGTGCCAGCAGCTTATCCAGGTGGGCCGCTGAAGCTTTCTTT. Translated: CASSLSRWAAEAFF.

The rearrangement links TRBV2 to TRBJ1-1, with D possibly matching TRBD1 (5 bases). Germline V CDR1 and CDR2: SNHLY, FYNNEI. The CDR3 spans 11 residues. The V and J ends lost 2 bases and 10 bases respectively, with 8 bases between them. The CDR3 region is CASSEMGGAFF. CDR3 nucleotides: TGTGCCAGCAGTGAAATGGGGGGAGCTTTCTTT. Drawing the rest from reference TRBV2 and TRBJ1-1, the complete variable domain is EPEVTQTPSHQVTQMGQEVILRCVPISNHLYFYWYRQILGQKVEFLVSFYNNEISEKSEIFDDQFSVERPDGSNFTLKIRSTKLEDSAMYFCASSEMGGAFFGQGTRLTVV.